The clone carrying this T cell receptor (beta chain) was observed a few times. What it recognizes is unknown. This sample is drawn from a study of CD8 T cells in ankylosing spondylitis. Trimming pared 8 bases from V and 3 bases from J, leaving 28 bases between. The CDR3 contains 17 residues. CDR1 is SQVTM and CDR2 is ANQGSEA in the germline V gene. Study-wide findings and caveats: Matched ankylosing spondylitis synovial fluid reportedly showed significant enrichment of disease-linked clones.

TCRdb processed the 5' RACE reads anew with MiXCR; each CDR3 protein has one entry. This sample has around 250,000 distinct CDR3 sequences, with 32% found just once. The receptor was derived from a male donor with ankylosing spondylitis or in good health (not recorded which). V gene TRBV29-1 combines with J gene TRBJ1-2; tentative D call: TRBD1 (5 bases). The sequenced material came from blood, either unsorted or a sorted T cell fraction (not recorded which). CDR3 protein: CSTGGFRAGSADYGYTF. The CDR3 DNA reads TGCAGCACGGGGGGGTTCAGAGCAGGGTCAGCGGACTATGGCTACACCTTC.